Below are 14 T cell receptor beta chains sequenced from a single sample in a study of blood T cell repertoires in COVID-19. The protocol was immunoSEQ multiplex PCR, while the TCRdb copy is restricted to in-frame clones and leaves out a portion. The data hold 350,000 to 400,000 clones, with roughly nine tenths observed a single time. Sequencing was done on a sample of PBMCs or T cells enriched from blood (not recorded which). The receptors derive from a woman aged 25 to 39 who had recovered from COVID-19.

The chain is built from TRBV24-1 and TRBJ2-6; D may be TRBD1 (5 bases). The germline V gene encodes CDR1 KGHDR and CDR2 SFDVKD. V shed 8 bases and J shed 1 base, with 17 bases lying between them. This CDR3 is 17 amino acids long. In nucleotides, the CDR3 is TGTGCCACCATATTTATCCCAGGGTCTTCTGGGGCCAACGTCCTGACTTTC. It is translated as CATIFIPGSSGANVLTF.

The rearrangement joins TRBV4-1 to TRBJ2-3, with D possibly TRBD2 on 5 matching bases. Germline V gene lookup returns CDR1 MGHRA and CDR2 YSYEKL. The V and J ends lost 4 bases and 3 bases respectively, with 11 bases between them. CDR3 length: 14 residues. The CDR3 nucleotides are TGCGCCAGCAGCCTAGCGAGCCCAACAGATACGCAGTATTTT. Its translation: CASSLASPTDTQYF.

The chain carries TRBV7-2 and TRBJ1-1; tentative D call: TRBD1 (5 bases). Trimming stripped 6 bases from V and 4 bases from J, with 12 bases between. The CDR3 spans 13 residues. Germline CDR1 reads SGHTA; CDR2 reads FQGNSA. The CDR3 region is CASSSTVGTEAFF. CDR3 coding DNA: TGTGCCAGCAGTTCGACAGTCGGCACTGAAGCTTTCTTT.

V usage is TRBV2 and J usage is TRBJ1-2, with TRBD1 identical over 11 bases. Losses at the gene ends were 3 bases for V and 4 bases for J; bases not matched to a gene: 1. The CDR3 sequence is 14 residues long. Germline V gene lookup returns CDR1 SNHLY and CDR2 FYNNEI. The CDR3 coding sequence is TGTGCCAGCAGTGATGGGACAGGGGGCTATGGCTACACCTTC. It specifies CASSDGTGGYGYTF.

V gene TRBV6-5 combines with J gene TRBJ1-4; D ambiguous. In germline, CDR1 is MNHEY, CDR2 SVGAGI. The V gene lost 8 bases and the J gene lost 10 bases, with 20 bases spanning the gap. The CDR3 runs 14 residues. The CDR3 bases are TGTGCCAGCTCACGGACGGGAGGCCCTGGAAAACTGTTTTTT. Encoded protein: CASSRTGGPGKLFF.

V gene TRBV7-9 combines with J gene TRBJ1-2; the match to TRBD1 covers 7 bases. Per the germline V gene, CDR1 is SEHNR and CDR2 is FQNEAQ (reference sequence). The CDR3 length is 13 residues. J gave up 4 bases and V 7 bases, and 6 bases lay outside the gene matches. CDR3 nucleotides: TGTGCCAGCACCGGGACAGTGGCCTATGGCTACACCTTC. Translation gives CASTGTVAYGYTF.

V and J are TRBV4-2 and TRBJ2-3, with 10 positions matching TRBD2. V gave up 4 bases and J gave up 2 bases; unmatched junction bases: 3. Germline V gene sequence: CDR1 LGHNA, CDR2 YNFKEQ. The CDR3 sequence is 15 residues long. DNA of the CDR3: TGTGCCAGCAGCCTGGGACTAGCGTACACAGATACGCAGTATTTT. This sequence encodes CASSLGLAYTDTQYF.

This chain links TRBV23-1 with TRBJ1-5; D not resolved. TRBV23-1 is an ORF for which the function is uncertain. V lost 8 bases and J lost 5, with 16 bases in between. There are 14 residues in the CDR3. CDR3 in amino acids: CASFYSWGDQPQHF. CDR3 DNA sequence: TGCGCCAGCTTCTATTCGTGGGGAGATCAGCCCCAGCATTTT.

The rearrangement links TRBV7-6 to TRBJ2-2; possible D gene TRBD1, 6 bases. CDR3 length: 15 amino acids. Between the trimmed V and J ends, which lost 4 bases and 4 bases, there was a span of 13 bases. Germline V gene sequence: CDR1 SGHVS, CDR2 FNYEAQ. CDR3 in amino acids: CASSSRPGATGELFF. For the CDR3, the DNA is TGTGCCAGCAGCTCCCGTCCAGGGGCCACCGGGGAGCTGTTTTTT.

The chain has TRBV30 and TRBJ1-1; maybe TRBD1 (6 bases). CDR3 length: 12 residues. Between the trimmed V and J ends, which lost 2 bases and 11 bases, there was a span of 15 bases. The germline CDR1 and CDR2 sequences are GTSNPN and SVGIG (reference sequence). CDR3 amino acids: CAWSRVVGAAFF. The CDR3 bases are TGTGCCTGGAGTCGGGTGGTGGGGGCGGCTTTCTTT.

V gene TRBV27 combines with J gene TRBJ2-2; D possibly corresponds to TRBD2 (6 bases). Trimming left V 5 bases short and J 1 base short, with 8 bases between. This CDR3 spans 14 amino acids. Germline CDR1 is MNHEY and CDR2 is SMNVEV (reference sequence). This CDR3 is CASSRDWNTGELFF. The CDR3 DNA sequence: TGTGCCAGCAGTCGGGACTGGAACACCGGGGAGCTGTTTTTT.

Concerning this clone: The same CDR3 is also encoded by other DNA sequences in this sample. The gene calls are TRBV5-1 and TRBJ1-6; no definite D call. The CDR3 totals 13 residues. From germline, CDR1 is SGHRS and CDR2 YFSETQ. V lost 0 bases, J lost 7 bases, and 5 bases lay in between. CDR3 residues: CASSLDRNSPLHF. The CDR3 DNA reads as TGCGCCAGCAGCTTGGACAGAAATTCACCCCTCCACTTT.

This chain joins TRBV29-1 and TRBJ2-7, with 9 positions matching TRBD1. The CDR3 consists of 15 residues. V shed 7 bases, J shed 3 bases, and the junction held 13 bases outside the gene matches. Germline values: CDR1 SQVTM, CDR2 ANQGSEA. The CDR3 region has the DNA TGCAGCGCACAGACCGGGACAGGGTCAAACTACGAGCAGTACTTC. Translated: CSAQTGTGSNYEQYF.

The chain joins TRBV9 to TRBJ2-3, with D maybe TRBD1 (6 bases). The CDR3 runs to 16 residues. The V end was cut by 4 bases, the J end by 0 bases, with 15 bases between. The V gene's germline CDR1 is SGDLS and CDR2 YYNGEE. As DNA, the CDR3 is TGTGCCAGCAGCCTTAAGGACAGTCCCAGCACAGATACGCAGTATTTT. Translating gives CASSLKDSPSTDTQYF.